The TCR beta chain under discussion was sequenced for a study of blood T cell repertoires in COVID-19. Study at large: PBMCs, B-cell-depleted T cells, or T cells provided the cDNA or gDNA that made up the material.

As processed by the authors: How many nucleated cells were present was estimated from reference gene primer amplification. Profiling relied on immunoSEQ multiplex PCR, and the TCRdb table lists in-frame clones only, not all of them. For V, J and clone size, that table is used; D and trimming come from the DNA. The table shows 150,000 to 200,000 clones, with about 87% occurring only once. From germline, CDR1 is SGHTA and CDR2 FQGTGA. This CDR3 has 14 residues. V lost 3 bases and J lost 0, with 6 bases in between. The sample comprised peripheral blood. V gene TRBV7-3 combines with J gene TRBJ1-3; D unclear. This receptor was taken from a woman between 50 and 59 years old with acute or convalescent COVID-19. The CDR3 loop reads CASSLWLSGNTIYF. The CDR3, as DNA: TGTGCCAGCAGCTTGTGGCTCTCTGGAAACACCATATATTTT.